The clone carrying this T cell receptor beta chain was counted ten times or more. TCR beta CDR3 region amplification was performed from RNA transcripts. With the HTBI primer set, the TCR CDR3 went through a first round of RT-PCR. TCRdb passed the multiplex PCR reads through MiXCR, listing each CDR3 protein once. The sample shows a few hundred thousand distinct CDR3 sequences, approximately 13% of them seen only once. This specimen comes from a study of T cells in Graves' hyperthyroidism and ophthalmopathy. Germline CDR1 and CDR2: SNHLY and FYNNEI. V was trimmed by 10 bases and J by 6 bases, leaving 21 bases between them. CDR3 length equals 15 residues.

The chain combines TRBV2 with TRBJ2-2; TRBD2 is a possible D gene (7 bases). The source is a woman aged 25 to 39 with Graves' hyperthyroidism that later progressed to Graves' ophthalmopathy. Source material: blood. CDR3 region: CATNPRGGEAGELFF. The CDR3 DNA reads as TGTGCCACCAACCCTAGGGGGGGTGAGGCCGGGGAGCTGTTTTTT. Full variable domain (outside the CDR3, taken from reference TRBV2 and TRBJ2-2): EPEVTQTPSHQVTQMGQEVILRCVPISNHLYFYWYRQILGQKVEFLVSFYNNEISEKSEIFDDQFSVERPDGSNFTLKIRSTKLEDSAMYFCATNPRGGEAGELFFGEGSRLTVL.